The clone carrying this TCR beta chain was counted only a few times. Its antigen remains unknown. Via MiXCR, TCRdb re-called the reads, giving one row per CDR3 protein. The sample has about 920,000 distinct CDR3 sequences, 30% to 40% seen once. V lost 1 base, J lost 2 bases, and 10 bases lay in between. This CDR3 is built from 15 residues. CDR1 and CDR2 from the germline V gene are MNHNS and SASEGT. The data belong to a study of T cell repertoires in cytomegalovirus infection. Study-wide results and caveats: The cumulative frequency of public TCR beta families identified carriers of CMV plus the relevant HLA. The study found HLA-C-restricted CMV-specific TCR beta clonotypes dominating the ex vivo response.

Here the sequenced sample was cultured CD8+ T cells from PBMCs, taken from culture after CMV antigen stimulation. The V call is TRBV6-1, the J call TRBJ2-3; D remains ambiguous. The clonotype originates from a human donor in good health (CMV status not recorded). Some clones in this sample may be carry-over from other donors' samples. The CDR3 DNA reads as TGTGCCAGCAGTGAAGGAAGACTCCCCACAGATACGCAGTATTTT. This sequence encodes CASSEGRLPTDTQYF.